These 21 T cell receptor beta chains originate from one sample sequenced in a study of cytomegalovirus exposure and HLA in healthy donors. The PCR was carried out with 60 Vbeta primers and 13 Jbeta primers. Produced via immunoSEQ multiplex PCR; TCRdb's table is partial and in-frame only. The sample lists about 78,000 clones, about 81% occurring once. The specimen was PBMCs. The source is a woman aged 50 to 60 in good health and CMV-seronegative.

The CDR3 DNA sequence: TGTGCCAGCAGTTTTTCCGGGGGAGGCCTCCGTGAGCAGTTCTTC. Its translation: CASSFSGGGLREQFF. This sequence joins TRBV28 and TRBJ2-1, with D possibly matching TRBD2 (6 bases). Germline-derived CDR1 and CDR2 are MDHEN and SYDVKM. The ends were cut back, 3 bases at V and 9 bases at J, with 18 bases in the middle. This CDR3 is 15 amino acids long.

This chain connects TRBV7-3 to TRBJ2-4; a weak D match, TRBD2 (6 bases). This CDR3 contains 15 residues. V lost 0 bases to trimming and J lost 7 bases, with 13 bases between them. The germline V gene encodes CDR1 SGHTA and CDR2 FQGTGA. This CDR3 reads CASSLTGGGENIQYF. The CDR3 bases are TGTGCCAGCAGCTTAACGGGGGGAGGCGAGAACATTCAGTACTTC.

The CDR3 is CASSYQGVNSPLHF. For the CDR3, the DNA is TGTGCCAGCAGCTACCAGGGGGTTAATTCACCCCTCCACTTT. This rearrangement joins TRBV4-2 to TRBJ1-6; TRBD1 matches 7 bases. Germline V CDR1 and CDR2: LGHNA, YNFKEQ. V lost 5 bases and J lost 6; bases outside the gene matches: 4. The CDR3 sequence is 14 residues long.

The chain joins TRBV6-5 to TRBJ1-2; 10 nucleotides line up with TRBD1. Trimming took 4 bases from V and 2 from J; bases not matched to a gene: 4. Germline CDR1 and CDR2: MNHEY and SVGAGI. There are 15 residues in the CDR3. CDR3 protein: CASSSPDRGNYGYTF. The CDR3 DNA follows: TGTGCCAGCAGTTCCCCGGACAGGGGGAACTATGGCTACACCTTC.

This clone was counted a single time. This sequence joins TRBV19 and TRBJ2-1; 15 bases align to TRBD2. The CDR3 is made up of 19 amino acids. Germline-derived CDR1 and CDR2 are LNHDA and SQIVND (reference sequence). J lost 0 bases, V lost 5 bases, and 8 bases had no gene match. The DNA of the CDR3 is TGTGCCAGTAGTTCAGGACTAGCGGGAGGGGTCAGCTCCTACAATGAGCAGTTCTTC. Translation: CASSSGLAGGVSSYNEQFF.

J is TRBJ1-5 and V is TRBV11-2, with D uncertain. Germline CDR1 and CDR2: SGHAT and FQNNGV. This CDR3 contains 12 residues. The V end lost 6 bases, the J end lost 6 bases, and 9 bases lay between the germline ends. CDR3 in amino acids: CASSQPGQPQHF. CDR3 sequence (DNA): TGTGCCAGCAGTCAACCGGGTCAGCCCCAGCATTTT.

To note about this clone: Different DNA sequences within this sample yield the same CDR3. V gene TRBV28 combines with J gene TRBJ2-5, with no clear D. Between the trimmed V and J ends, which lost 2 bases and 4 bases, there was a span of 8 bases. The CDR3 spans 13 residues. Looked up from germline, CDR1 is MDHEN and CDR2 is SYDVKM. CDR3 coding DNA: TGTGCCAGCAGTTTAAGGCTAGTAGAGACCCAGTACTTC. As protein: CASSLRLVETQYF.

The V call is TRBV21-1, the J call TRBJ1-3; TRBD1, as called in the table, went unchecked against the DNA. TRBV21-1 is labeled a pseudogene. The CDR3 contains 15 residues. CDR3 sequence: CASSKRQSSGNTIYF. CDR3 nucleotides: TGTGCCAGCAGCAAAAGACAAAGCTCTGGAAACACCATATATTTT.

The V call is TRBV2, the J call TRBJ1-5; 8 nucleotides align to TRBD1. Germline V lookup: CDR1 SNHLY, CDR2 FYNNEI. The V gene end was trimmed by 2 bases and the J gene end by 2 bases; junction bases not matched to a gene: 8. There are 17 residues in the CDR3. The CDR3 coding sequence is TGTGCCAGCAGTGAACCAGGGGGCGGATTGGGCAATCAGCCCCAGCATTTT. It encodes CASSEPGGGLGNQPQHF.

This chain links TRBV5-1 with TRBJ2-5, with D possibly matching TRBD1 (6 bases). The germline CDR1 and CDR2 sequences are SGHRS and YFSETQ. Trimming removed 3 bases at V and 2 bases at J, with 17 bases between. The CDR3 sequence is 16 residues long. The DNA for the CDR3 is TGCGCCAGCAGCTCCGGAATCAGGGGTCATCAAGAGACCCAGTACTTC. It translates to CASSSGIRGHQETQYF.

This clone turned up a few times. This chain connects TRBV2 to TRBJ2-7; D remains unclear. This CDR3 region has 12 residues. V lost 4 bases, J lost 3 bases, and 7 bases lay in between. Germline V gene sequence: CDR1 SNHLY, CDR2 FYNNEI. In DNA, the CDR3 is TGTGCCAGCAGTGCCGGTGTCTACGAGCAGTACTTC. This codes for CASSAGVYEQYF.

The V gene is TRBV4-2, the J gene TRBJ2-1, with 11 bases identical to TRBD1. The germline CDR1 and CDR2 sequences are LGHNA and YNFKEQ. V lost 8 bases, J lost 5 bases, and 8 bases stayed unmatched. CDR3 length: 15 residues. The DNA of the CDR3 is TGTGCCAGCTGTCCGGGGACAGGGGGGGACAATGAGCAGTTCTTC. It translates to CASCPGTGGDNEQFF.

This sequence joins TRBV7-6 and TRBJ2-1; no definite D call. V shed 4 bases and J shed 2 bases, with 21 bases lying between them. In germline, CDR1 is SGHVS, CDR2 FNYEAQ. The CDR3 has 18 amino acids. CDR3 region: CASSWSVIGSLAYNEQFF. CDR3 in DNA: TGTGCCAGCAGCTGGTCGGTTATCGGTAGTTTAGCCTACAATGAGCAGTTCTTC. Variable domain in full (rest from reference TRBV7-6 and TRBJ2-1): GAGVSQSPRYKVTKRGQDVALRCDPISGHVSLYWYRQALGQGPEFLTYFNYEAQQDKSGLPNDRFSAERPEGSISTLTIQRTEQRDSAMYRCASSWSVIGSLAYNEQFFGPGTRLTVL.

Only a few counts were recorded for this clone. The genes are TRBV9 and TRBJ1-5, with 7 bases fitting TRBD1. Unmatched junction bases numbered 3, after V lost 3 bases and J lost 3 bases. The CDR3 spans 14 residues. Germline CDR1 is SGDLS and CDR2 is YYNGEE. Written as DNA, the CDR3 is TGTGCCAGCAGCGGACAGGGTGTCAATCAGCCCCAGCATTTT. Its translation is CASSGQGVNQPQHF.

The chain is built from TRBV29-1 and TRBJ2-7; tentative D call: TRBD2 (6 bases). This CDR3 comprises 14 residues. Trimming took off 3 bases at V and 2 bases at J, with 14 bases between the two ends. CDR1 and CDR2 (germline): SQVTM, ANQGSEA. CDR3 amino acids: CSVELEGVAYEQYF. As DNA, the CDR3 is TGCAGCGTTGAGCTGGAGGGAGTAGCCTACGAGCAGTACTTC.

This clone was observed a few times. The CDR3: CASSDQGTGVPEKLFF. DNA for the CDR3: TGTGCCAGCAGTGACCAAGGGACAGGGGTCCCTGAAAAACTGTTTTTT. The J gene is TRBJ1-4, the V gene TRBV25-1, with TRBD1 matching 10 bases. The length of the CDR3 is 16 residues. Germline-derived CDR1 and CDR2 are MGHDK and SYGVNS. The ends lost 3 bases at V and 7 bases at J; junction bases unmatched: 8.

The V and J genes are TRBV10-3 and TRBJ1-1; 7 bases line up with TRBD1. V lost 10 bases to trimming and J lost 5 bases; unmatched junction nucleotides: 4. Germline V gene sequence: CDR1 ENHRY, CDR2 SYGVKD. This CDR3 has 11 amino acids. The CDR3 loop reads CANSGGTEAFF. CDR3 coding DNA: TGTGCCAACTCAGGGGGAACTGAAGCTTTCTTT.

A remark on this clone: Germline and junction disagree at one end, which may indicate a read error. The sample carries other DNA sequences with the same CDR3. The chain carries TRBV10-3 and TRBJ1-6; D perhaps matches TRBD1 (6 bases). Germline CDR1 is ENHRY and CDR2 is SYGVKD. This CDR3 region has 16 residues. CDR3 region: CAISESGAGLNSPLHF. The CDR3 coding sequence is TGTGCCATCAGTGAGTCGGGGGCAGGATTGAATTCCCCCCTCCACTTT.

The chain couples TRBV6-1 to TRBJ1-5; 9 nucleotides line up with TRBD1. The CDR3 covers 14 residues. Germline CDR1 reads MNHNS; CDR2 reads SASEGT. V shed 5 bases, J shed 6 bases, and the junction held 5 bases outside the gene matches. The CDR3 loop reads CASSFGTGLQPQHF. DNA of the CDR3: TGTGCCAGCAGTTTTGGGACAGGGCTTCAGCCCCAGCATTTT.

The chain employs TRBV19 and TRBJ1-2; 8 bases line up with TRBD1. CDR3 length equals 15 residues. V trimming: 4 bases; J trimming: 5 bases; junction bases outside the gene matches: 9. Germline loops: CDR1 LNHDA, CDR2 SQIVND (reference sequence). The chain's CDR3 is CASSTRTGRGYGYTF. The CDR3 DNA is TGTGCCAGTAGTACCCGGACAGGGAGAGGGTATGGCTACACCTTC.

This clone was found a few times. The V and J genes are TRBV28 and TRBJ1-1; no clear D gene. Germline values: CDR1 MDHEN, CDR2 SYDVKM. CDR3 length equals 14 residues. Trimming pared 2 bases from V and 6 bases from J, leaving 13 bases between. DNA for the CDR3: TGTGCCAGCAGTTTACCGGCCCCGAGGTCTGAAGCTTTCTTT. Protein: CASSLPAPRSEAFF.